This T cell receptor (beta chain) was retrieved from a study of post-analysis software for immune sequencing data. Study overall: Both relapsing-remitting and secondary progressive multiple sclerosis featured among the disease courses, as did progressive-relapsing multiple sclerosis.

As regards this clonotype: Its antigen is still unknown.

Germline V gives CDR1 SQVTM, CDR2 ANQGSEA. Deletions cut 3 bases from V and 11 bases from J, with 13 bases between. The CDR3 contains 11 residues. Unique molecular identifiers featured in each of the TCR beta cDNA libraries. With 1 to 10 million T cells as the source, 540,000 or so cDNA molecules resulted. TCRdb reanalysed the PCR reads using MiXCR and keeps one entry per CDR3 protein. This sample has roughly 700,000 distinct CDR3 sequences; around 27% occur once, and the top ten carry more than 0.45%. Whole-study results and caveats: Significantly decreased normalized Chao1 diversity was recorded for multiple sclerosis patients relative to controls. Higher frequency in patients than in controls was seen for roughly five TRBV segments, with TRBV5-6, TRBV5-1 and TRBV20-1 among them.

The rearrangement links TRBV29-1 to TRBJ1-1, with D possibly TRBD1 on 5 matching bases. The sequencing input was blood. The source is a girl aged 5 to 17 with multiple sclerosis. This CDR3 reads CSVDMGRRAFF. For the CDR3, the DNA is TGCAGCGTTGATATGGGACGTCGGGCTTTCTTT. Using reference TRBV29-1 and TRBJ1-1 for the parts outside the CDR3, the full variable domain is SAVISQKPSRDICQRGTSLTIQCQVDSQVTMMFWYRQQPGQSLTLIATANQGSEATYESGFVIDKFPISRPNLTFSTLTVSNMSPEDSSIYLCSVDMGRRAFFGQGTRLTVV.